Presented here are 16 T cell receptor beta chains from one specimen sequenced in a study of beta chain features in type 1 diabetes. Expressed TCRB transcripts got sequenced, as all isolated RNA was reverse transcribed. The repertoire was sequenced with immunoSEQ multiplex PCR; TCRdb's copy has only in-frame clones and lacks some. This sample has under 400,000 clones; roughly 12% occur once, and the top ten carry around 0.015%. The sample consisted of naive CD4+ T cells from blood. The origin of the receptors is a man aged 18 to 35 in good health.

V usage is TRBV30 and J usage is TRBJ1-2; perhaps TRBD1 as D (6 bases). CDR1 and CDR2 from the germline V gene are GTSNPN and SVGIG (reference sequence). There are 13 residues in the CDR3. The V end lost 4 bases, the J end lost 8 bases, and 17 bases lay between the germline ends. As DNA, the CDR3 is TGTGCCTGGACCCCGATCCAGGGGCAAGGCTACACCTTC. Protein product: CAWTPIQGQGYTF. The full variable domain, its missing parts supplied by reference TRBV30 and TRBJ1-2, is SQTIHQWPATLVQPVGSPLSLECTVEGTSNPNLYWYRQAAGRGLQLLFYSVGIGQISSEVPQNLSASRPQDRQFILSSKKLLLSDSGFYLCAWTPIQGQGYTFGSGTRLTVV.

The V gene is TRBV25-1, the J gene TRBJ2-2, with 15 bases fitting TRBD2. J lost 7 bases, V lost 2 bases, and 5 bases had no gene match. The CDR3 contains 17 residues. Germline-derived CDR1 and CDR2 are MGHDK and SYGVNS. The CDR3 DNA reads as TGTGCCAGCAGTGAACCGGGACTAGCGGGAGGTGGCGGGGAGCTGTTTTTT. Translating it yields CASSEPGLAGGGGELFF.

V usage is TRBV7-3 and J usage is TRBJ2-7; 10 nucleotides agree with TRBD1. Per germline, CDR1 SGHTA and CDR2 FQGTGA. J gave up 2 bases and V 5 bases, and 6 bases lay outside the gene matches. This CDR3 contains 15 residues. CDR3 sequence reads: CASSAGTGATYEQYF. CDR3 nucleotide sequence: TGTGCCAGCAGCGCCGGGACAGGGGCTACCTACGAGCAGTACTTC.

This clone was seen a few times. The V and J genes are TRBV19 and TRBJ1-2; D is uncertain. CDR3 length: 11 residues. The germline V and J ends were trimmed by 6 bases and 6 bases, with 8 bases remaining between them. CDR1 and CDR2 (germline): LNHDA, SQIVND (reference sequence). The CDR3: CASRAGDGYTF. The CDR3 nucleotides read TGTGCCAGTAGGGCAGGCGATGGCTACACCTTC.

The chain recombines TRBV6-4 with TRBJ2-3; D is unclear. The V gene lost 6 bases and the J gene lost 5 bases, with 12 bases spanning the gap. The germline CDR1 and CDR2 sequences are MRHNA and SNTAGT. This CDR3 is built from 13 residues. The CDR3 region is CASSQIIRDTQYF. CDR3 sequence (DNA): TGTGCCAGCAGCCAAATCATTAGAGATACGCAGTATTTT.

This clone was observed a handful of times. V and J are TRBV19 and TRBJ1-5, with D perhaps matching TRBD1 (6 bases). The CDR3 runs to 15 residues. The V and J ends lost 6 bases and 9 bases respectively, with 21 bases between them. The germline V gene encodes CDR1 LNHDA and CDR2 SQIVND (reference sequence). CDR3 bases: TGTGCCAGTAGGGGCTCCAGGGCAGGGGAGATGCCCCAGCATTTT. It codes for CASRGSRAGEMPQHF.

This clone was seen more than once but under ten times. V gene TRBV7-3 combines with J gene TRBJ2-3, with D hard to call. Germline CDR1 reads SGHTA; CDR2 reads FQGTGA. This CDR3 region has 13 residues. Trimming removed 2 bases at V and 2 bases at J, with 5 bases between. The CDR3 DNA reads TGTGCCAGCAGCTTAGTCTACACAGATACGCAGTATTTT. It specifies CASSLVYTDTQYF.

In this sample, this clone turned up a few times. This sequence joins TRBV5-1 and TRBJ2-1; D uncertain. Germline V gene data show CDR1 as SGHRS and CDR2 as YFSETQ. V lost 0 bases and J lost 6, with 13 bases in between. The length of the CDR3 is 15 residues. The CDR3: CASSLGASHSNEQFF. The CDR3 region has the DNA TGCGCCAGCAGCTTGGGGGCGTCACATTCCAATGAGCAGTTCTTC.

The J gene is TRBJ2-3, the V gene TRBV19, with TRBD2 matching over 14 bases. The CDR3 contains 15 residues. Trimming cost V 5 bases and J 5 bases; bases outside gene matches: 3. Germline values: CDR1 LNHDA, CDR2 SQIVND (reference sequence). The CDR3 region is CASSAGTSGRDTQYF. The CDR3 bases are TGTGCCAGTAGTGCCGGGACTAGCGGGAGAGATACGCAGTATTTT.

The rearrangement uses TRBV4-2 and TRBJ1-5; D uncertain. V lost 2 bases and J lost 2, with 10 bases in between. CDR1 LGHNA and CDR2 YNFKEQ come from the germline V gene. This CDR3 spans 15 amino acids. For the CDR3, the DNA is TGTGCCAGCAGCCAAAATTGGGAGGGCAATCAGCCCCAGCATTTT. It codes for CASSQNWEGNQPQHF.

This chain uses TRBV29-1 with TRBJ1-4; no reliable D call. The CDR3 has 11 amino acids. CDR1 SQVTM and CDR2 ANQGSEA come from the germline V gene. V dropped 1 base and J dropped 11 bases, with 8 bases sitting between them. The CDR3: CSVEVGEKLFF. The CDR3 DNA is TGCAGCGTTGAAGTTGGGGAGAAACTGTTTTTT.

The J gene is TRBJ2-1, the V gene TRBV5-1; 10 positions match TRBD2. Trimming cost V 0 bases and J 5 bases; bases outside gene matches: 2. The germline gives CDR1 SGHRS, CDR2 YFSETQ. CDR3 size: 15 residues. CDR3 nucleotide sequence: TGCGCCAGCAGCTTGGCACTAGCGGGACACAATGAGCAGTTCTTC. Its protein is CASSLALAGHNEQFF.

This clone has a handful of counts. V gene TRBV9 combines with J gene TRBJ2-3; the D is unclear. The CDR3 has 15 amino acids. V was clipped by 0 bases and J by 6 bases, with 14 bases between them. The germline V gene encodes CDR1 SGDLS and CDR2 YYNGEE. For the CDR3, the DNA is TGTGCCAGCAGCGTAGAAAGTCAAAGCGTGGATACGCAGTATTTT. Its translation: CASSVESQSVDTQYF. Drawing the rest from reference TRBV9 and TRBJ2-3, the complete variable domain is DSGVTQTPKHLITATGQRVTLRCSPRSGDLSVYWYQQSLDQGLQFLIQYYNGEERAKGNILERFSAQQFPDLHSELNLSSLELGDSALYFCASSVESQSVDTQYFGPGTRLTVL.

There are a few counts of this clone. This chain connects TRBV2 to TRBJ2-5; 9 bases are a match to TRBD1. The germline V gene encodes CDR1 SNHLY and CDR2 FYNNEI. This CDR3 has 13 amino acids. Germline trimming cut 8 bases from V and 3 bases from J; bases unmatched to any gene: 4. The CDR3 loop reads CASRRDREETQYF. The CDR3 DNA sequence: TGTGCCAGCCGCCGGGACAGGGAAGAGACCCAGTACTTC.

This chain connects TRBV18 to TRBJ2-1, with TRBD1 matching over 9 bases. CDR3 size: 15 residues. Germline V gene data show CDR1 as KGHSH and CDR2 as LQKENI. V lost 4 bases, J lost 2 bases, and 3 bases stayed unmatched. The CDR3 is CASSLGTGPYNEQFF. In nucleotides, the CDR3 is TGTGCCAGCTCACTCGGGACAGGGCCCTACAATGAGCAGTTCTTC.

The J gene is TRBJ2-5, the V gene TRBV7-9, with D perhaps matching TRBD2 (6 bases). Germline CDR1 is SEHNR and CDR2 is FQNEAQ (reference sequence). V was pared by 2 bases and J by 3 bases, with 13 bases between. The CDR3 runs to 15 residues. The CDR3 sequence is CASSLTGGPEETQYF. CDR3 coding DNA: TGTGCCAGCAGCTTAACCGGAGGGCCTGAAGAGACCCAGTACTTC.